Reported below is one T cell receptor (beta chain). Time point denoted: newly diagnosed GD, antithyroid drugs for less than 3 months. TCR sequences were obtained from RNA taken from PBMCs. Investigators report Graves' disease was diagnosed under American Thyroid Association guidelines. The data were taken from a study of regulatory T cells in long-lasting Graves disease. Study summary: Antithyroid drugs had been taken under 3 months by newly diagnosed Graves' patients.

Germline assignment: CDR1 SGDLS and CDR2 YYNGEE. CDR3 length equals 15 residues. Trimming at V came to 3 bases and at J to 1 base, leaving 6 bases not matched to a gene. For TCR beta, libraries came from iRepertoire HTBI primers and Arm-PCR of CDR3 regions. One entry per CDR3 protein results from TCRdb running MiXCR on the multiplex PCR reads. The sample lists 680,000 or so distinct CDR3 sequences, around 17% occurring once. Another study also made use of these data, one on T cells in Graves' hyperthyroidism and ophthalmopathy.

This chain connects TRBV9 to TRBJ2-7; 8 nucleotides agree with TRBD1. The source material was peripheral blood mononuclear cells (PBMCs), sampled at new diagnosis, from a patient treated with antithyroid drugs. The TCR sequence derives from a woman aged 30 to 39 with Graves disease. The CDR3 DNA reads TGTGCCAGCAGCGCGGACAGGGTTGGATCCTACGAGCAGTACTTC. This codes for CASSADRVGSYEQYF.